This TCR beta chain was obtained from a study of T cell responses to AZD1222 COVID-19 vaccine. Study-wide results and limits: Distributed over spike, vaccine-associated CD4 TCRs predominated at 160-218 and 743-854.

The repertoire was sequenced with immunoSEQ multiplex PCR; TCRdb's copy has only in-frame clones and lacks some. There are some 54,000 clones in the sample; around nine tenths occur only once, and less than 5% lies in the top ten. Germline V gene data show CDR1 as SQVTM and CDR2 as ANQGSEA. This CDR3 has 12 residues. The V end lost 5 bases, the J end lost 0 bases, and 8 bases lay between the germline ends. As for this clone: The antigen is unknown.

Sequenced here: peripheral blood, sampled on day 0 of AZD1222 vaccination. This chain links TRBV29-1 with TRBJ2-7; TRBD1 might be the D (6 bases). This clonotype was sampled from an adult in good health. The CDR3 sequence is CSVTGSSYEQYF. CDR3 DNA sequence: TGCAGCGTTACAGGGAGCTCCTACGAGCAGTACTTC.